Each of the 31 T cell receptor beta chains below was sequenced from the same sample in a study of blood T cells in healthy people across ages. The authors ran a second PCR of about 6 to 12 cycles using a sample-barcoded 5' primer and a J-beta primer mix. Via MiXCR, TCRdb re-called the 5' RACE reads, giving one row per CDR3 protein. The sample holds a few hundred thousand distinct CDR3 sequences, about 27% seen once. This same sample was also taken into another study, of T cells of mothers and their children.

The sample comprised blood. The receptors originated from a boy aged 2 to 9 in good health.

This chain connects TRBV11-3 to TRBJ1-6; 8 positions agree with TRBD1. Unmatched junction bases numbered 6, after V lost 4 bases and J lost 7 bases. The CDR3 loop spans 15 amino acids. Germline CDR1 SGHNT, CDR2 YENEEA. As DNA, the CDR3 is TGTGCCAGCAGCTCCGGGGGACAGGCGAATTCACCCCTCCACTTT. As protein: CASSSGGQANSPLHF.

The chain has TRBV19 and TRBJ2-1; TRBD1 matches at 8 bases. V gave up 3 bases and J gave up 4 bases; unmatched junction bases: 2. Germline V gives CDR1 LNHDA, CDR2 SQIVND (reference sequence). The CDR3 runs to 14 residues. The DNA of the CDR3 is TGTGCCAGTAGTATGCAGGGGGCGTACAATGAGCAGTTCTTC. The encoded protein is CASSMQGAYNEQFF.

This clonotype was recorded at least ten times. The chain couples TRBV3-1 to TRBJ1-3; no reliable D call. Germline V lookup: CDR1 LGHDT, CDR2 YNNKEL (reference sequence). V lost 1 base to trimming and J lost 4 bases, with 5 bases between them. CDR3 length: 13 residues. CDR3 sequence reads: CASSQGGGNTIYF. CDR3 DNA: TGTGCCAGCAGCCAAGGGGGAGGAAACACCATATATTTT.

This clonotype has only a few counts. The chain combines TRBV6-5 with TRBJ2-7, with TRBD1 identical over 10 bases. The CDR3 length is 15 residues. CDR1 MNHEY and CDR2 SVGAGI come from the germline V gene. V lost 2 bases and J lost 4; bases outside the gene matches: 5. This CDR3 reads CASSYGWTGGYEQYF. DNA for the CDR3: TGTGCCAGCAGTTACGGATGGACAGGGGGATACGAGCAGTACTTC.

This clonotype was detected a few times. The chain employs TRBV29-1 and TRBJ2-5, with TRBD1 matching over 9 bases. The junction had 11 bases not matched to a gene; V was cut back by 7 bases and J by 5 bases. The CDR3 has 14 residues. Germline CDR1 and CDR2: SQVTM and ANQGSEA. Written as DNA, the CDR3 is TGCAGCGCTTGGGACAGGGTTACGGGGGAGACCCAGTACTTC. Its translation is CSAWDRVTGETQYF. Drawing the rest from reference TRBV29-1 and TRBJ2-5, the complete variable domain is SAVISQKPSRDICQRGTSLTIQCQVDSQVTMMFWYRQQPGQSLTLIATANQGSEATYESGFVIDKFPISRPNLTFSTLTVSNMSPEDSSIYLCSAWDRVTGETQYFGPGTRLLVL.

The V and J genes are TRBV30 and TRBJ2-1; 8 nucleotides align to TRBD1. TRBJ2-7 matches the DNA end more closely, so the J call is doubtful. The CDR3 has 13 amino acids. CDR1 and CDR2 (germline): GTSNPN, SVGIG (reference sequence). This CDR3 reads CAWSEDRVYEQYF. The CDR3 nucleotides read TGTGCCTGGAGTGAGGACAGGGTCTACGAGCAGTACTTC.

In this sample, this clonotype turned up many times. The rearrangement joins TRBV29-1 to TRBJ2-5; perhaps TRBD1 as D (6 bases). Germline CDR1 reads SQVTM; CDR2 reads ANQGSEA. The ends were cut back, 7 bases at V and 0 bases at J, with 9 bases in the middle. This CDR3 has 12 residues. The CDR3 coding sequence is TGCAGCGCTGGGGACAACCAAGAGACCCAGTACTTC. This sequence encodes CSAGDNQETQYF. The variable domain in full, completed from reference TRBV29-1 and TRBJ2-5, reads SAVISQKPSRDICQRGTSLTIQCQVDSQVTMMFWYRQQPGQSLTLIATANQGSEATYESGFVIDKFPISRPNLTFSTLTVSNMSPEDSSIYLCSAGDNQETQYFGPGTRLLVL.

The chain recombines TRBV20-1 with TRBJ2-2; the match to TRBD2 covers 12 bases. This CDR3 is 14 amino acids long. Germline V gene lookup returns CDR1 DFQATT and CDR2 SNEGSKA (reference sequence). J gave up 5 bases and V 5 bases, and 3 bases lay outside the gene matches. CDR3 coding DNA: TGCAGTGCTCGACTAGCGGGAGTAACCGGGGAGCTGTTTTTT. Translating it yields CSARLAGVTGELFF.

This clonotype occurred a few times. The DNA for the CDR3 is TGTGCCAGCAGCTTGGTAGGGGGTCGGCCTAACTATGGCTACACCTTC. Its translation: CASSLVGGRPNYGYTF. This chain joins TRBV5-5 and TRBJ1-2; tentative D call: TRBD1 (6 bases). The germline V and J ends were trimmed by 0 bases and 0 bases, with 12 bases remaining between them. The CDR3 runs 16 residues. Germline V gives CDR1 SGHKS, CDR2 YYEKEE (reference sequence). The whole variable domain, filled in from reference TRBV5-5 and TRBJ1-2, reads DAGVTQSPTHLIKTRGQQVTLRCSPISGHKSVSWYQQVLGQGPQFIFQYYEKEERGRGNFPDRFSARQFPNYSSELNVNALLLGDSALYLCASSLVGGRPNYGYTFGSGTRLTVV.

Written as DNA, the CDR3 is TGCAGTGCTAGACAGGGGTTCCCTAATTCACCCCTCCACTTT. This gives the protein CSARQGFPNSPLHF. This rearrangement joins TRBV20-1 to TRBJ1-6; TRBD1 is a possible D gene (6 bases). This CDR3 is 14 amino acids long. V lost 2 bases to trimming and J lost 6 bases, with 11 bases between them. CDR1 and CDR2 (germline): DFQATT, SNEGSKA (reference sequence).

The CDR3: CASTTGINSPLHF. In DNA form, the CDR3 reads TGTGCCAGCACCACAGGGATCAATTCACCCCTCCACTTT. This sequence joins TRBV7-9 and TRBJ1-6; TRBD1 is a possible D gene (6 bases). Per germline, CDR1 SEHNR and CDR2 FQNEAQ (reference sequence). The V end lost 7 bases, the J end lost 7 bases, and 11 bases lay between the germline ends. The CDR3 runs 13 residues.

This clonotype was seen a few times. The V gene is TRBV24-1, the J gene TRBJ2-7, with 10 bases lining up with TRBD1. CDR1 is KGHDR, CDR2 SFDVKD, per germline. This CDR3 is 15 amino acids long. V was clipped by 9 bases and J by 2 bases; unmatched bases: 9. DNA of the CDR3: TGTGCCACCTTGACCTGGGGACAGGGGCCCTACGAGCAGTACTTC. This translates into CATLTWGQGPYEQYF.

V and J are TRBV29-1 and TRBJ2-7; TRBD2 matches at 7 bases. The ends lost 7 bases at V and 5 bases at J; junction bases unmatched: 11. The CDR3 covers 13 residues. Germline CDR1 is SQVTM and CDR2 is ANQGSEA. The CDR3 nucleotides are TGCAGCGCCCTGGGGGGAGGGCTAAACGAGCAGTACTTC. As protein: CSALGGGLNEQYF.

In this sample, this clonotype turned up a few times. The rearrangement joins TRBV7-9 to TRBJ2-3; tentatively, D is TRBD2 (5 bases). The germline CDR1 and CDR2 sequences are SEHNR and FQNEAQ (reference sequence). Deletions cut 3 bases from V and 9 bases from J, with 16 bases between. This CDR3 has 14 amino acids. The CDR3, as DNA: TGTGCCAGCAGCTTCCTAGCCGGTTCTGGCACGCAGTATTTT. Translation: CASSFLAGSGTQYF.

The chain is built from TRBV5-1 and TRBJ2-7; D is uncertain. The DNA matches TRBJ2-1 better at its end, which makes the J call doubtful. The CDR3 totals 13 residues. Germline CDR1 is SGHRS and CDR2 is YFSETQ. The CDR3 DNA sequence: TGCGCCAGCAGCTTAGGCCGCCACAATGAGCAGTTCTTC. The encoded protein is CASSLGRHNEQFF.

This clonotype was detected ten times or more. V and J are TRBV29-1 and TRBJ2-5; TRBD1 agrees at 7 bases. After removal of 6 bases from V and 4 bases from J, the junction contained 8 bases not matched to a gene. The CDR3 contains 13 residues. Germline-derived CDR1 and CDR2 are SQVTM and ANQGSEA. The DNA for the CDR3 is TGCAGCGTCCGAGACAGGGTAGGAGAGACCCAGTACTTC. It codes for CSVRDRVGETQYF.

There are a few counts of this clonotype. This sequence joins TRBV6-2 or TRBV6-3 and TRBJ1-5; tentative D call: TRBD1 (6 bases). The CDR3 is 17 amino acids. Germline CDR1 and CDR2: MNHEY and SVGEGT. V gave up 2 bases and J gave up 0 bases, with 14 bases separating them. CDR3: CASSYGGLGYSNQPQHF. DNA for the CDR3: TGTGCCAGCAGTTACGGGGGGCTGGGATATAGCAATCAGCCCCAGCATTTT.

The gene calls are TRBV9 and TRBJ2-4, with D possibly being TRBD1 (5 bases). Germline CDR1 SGDLS, CDR2 YYNGEE. The ends were cut back, 0 bases at V and 1 base at J, with 8 bases in the middle. The CDR3 contains 15 residues. The chain's CDR3 is CASSVEGNAKNIQYF. CDR3 nucleotides: TGTGCCAGCAGCGTAGAGGGGAACGCCAAAAACATTCAGTACTTC.

This clonotype was seen more than once but under ten times. This chain connects TRBV14 to TRBJ1-5; D gene ambiguous. The CDR3 is 13 amino acids. Trimming stripped 2 bases from V and 3 bases from J, with 5 bases between. CDR1 is SGHDN, CDR2 FVKESK, per germline. The CDR3 DNA is TGTGCCAGCAGCCAATCCCCCAATCAGCCCCAGCATTTT. Translating gives CASSQSPNQPQHF.

This clonotype has just a few counts. Because the CDR3 is missing its conserved closing phenylalanine or tryptophan, this is likely a read error. The J gene is TRBJ2-3, the V gene TRBV5-1; no definite D call. The length of the CDR3 is 12 residues. With 5 bases removed from V and 6 bases from J, the gap between germline ends came to 10 bases. CDR1 is SGHRS, CDR2 YFSETQ, per germline. Here the CDR3 reads CASSSGSDTQYL. The CDR3 DNA follows: TGCGCCAGCAGTTCTGGGTCGGATACGCAGTATCTT.

This clonotype was seen more than once but under ten times. The chain links TRBV20-1 to TRBJ2-1; weak D call: TRBD2 (5 bases). CDR3 length equals 12 residues. V lost 5 bases, J lost 9 bases, and 14 bases lay in between. Germline values: CDR1 DFQATT, CDR2 SNEGSKA (reference sequence). In DNA, the CDR3 is TGCAGTGCTCTCCCCGGGGATCTTGAGCAGTTCTTC. Amino acids: CSALPGDLEQFF.

This clonotype was observed at least ten times. The V call is TRBV20-1, the J call TRBJ2-3, with 9 bases fitting TRBD2. J gave up 3 bases and V 2 bases, and 18 bases lay outside the gene matches. The CDR3 loop spans 19 amino acids. The germline gives CDR1 DFQATT, CDR2 SNEGSKA (reference sequence). As DNA, the CDR3 is TGCAGTGCTAGAATAGCGGGCCCACTTCTAGCGGGGACTACAGATACGCAGTATTTT. It yields the protein CSARIAGPLLAGTTDTQYF.

Only a few counts were recorded for this clonotype. The chain couples TRBV2 to TRBJ2-1; 10 bases fit TRBD2. The ends lost 2 bases at V and 8 bases at J; junction bases unmatched: 12. The CDR3 length is 17 residues. Germline loops: CDR1 SNHLY, CDR2 FYNNEI. This chain's CDR3 is CASSESLLAGEAYEQFF. CDR3 DNA sequence: TGTGCCAGCAGTGAAAGTCTCCTAGCGGGAGAGGCCTATGAGCAGTTCTTC.

At least ten counts were recorded for this clonotype. The rearrangement joins TRBV7-9 to TRBJ2-1; the D is unclear. This CDR3 has 11 amino acids. V lost 3 bases, J lost 6 bases, and 3 bases lay in between. Germline lookup yields CDR1 SEHNR and CDR2 FQNEAQ (reference sequence). CDR3 bases: TGTGCCAGCAGCTTGGCCAATGAGCAGTTCTTC. This codes for CASSLANEQFF.

The rearrangement joins TRBV24-1 to TRBJ2-5; 7 nucleotides align to TRBD1. This CDR3 contains 11 residues. Per the germline V gene, CDR1 is KGHDR and CDR2 is SFDVKD. Trimming cost V 3 bases and J 9 bases; bases outside gene matches: 0. The CDR3, as DNA: TGTGCCACCAGTGATACAGGGGCCCAGTACTTC. Amino acid sequence: CATSDTGAQYF.

This clonotype showed up just once. The chain recombines TRBV7-6 with TRBJ1-4; 9 nucleotides line up with TRBD1. Germline CDR1 is SGHVS and CDR2 is FNYEAQ. Germline trimming cut 5 bases from V and 8 bases from J; bases unmatched to any gene: 9. This CDR3 region has 15 residues. CDR3 residues: CASSDTGGIGEKLFF. The DNA for the CDR3 is TGTGCCAGCAGCGACACAGGGGGCATTGGGGAAAAACTGTTTTTT.

The gene calls are TRBV25-1 and TRBJ2-5; D tentatively fits TRBD1 or TRBD2 (5 bases each). The CDR3 runs to 17 residues. The V gene lost 2 bases and the J gene lost 1 base, with 17 bases spanning the gap. From germline, CDR1 is MGHDK and CDR2 SYGVNS. In nucleotides, the CDR3 is TGTGCCAGCAGTGAACCCGGGGTCGGGGACGTCCAAGAGACCCAGTACTTC. Residues: CASSEPGVGDVQETQYF. The whole variable domain, remainder taken from reference TRBV25-1 and TRBJ2-5, is EADIYQTPRYLVIGTGKKITLECSQTMGHDKMYWYQQDPGMELHLIHYSYGVNSTEKGDLSSESTVSRIRTEHFPLTLESARPSHTSQYLCASSEPGVGDVQETQYFGPGTRLLVL.

Points on this clonotype: Compared with germline, one end of the junction differs, possibly owing to a read error. The V gene is TRBV12-3 or TRBV12-4, the J gene TRBJ2-5, with a weak D call TRBD2 (5 bases). The DNA end is a closer match to TRBJ2-1, so the J assignment may be wrong. The CDR3 loop spans 12 amino acids. CDR3 nucleotides: TGTGCCAGCAGCTTAGTAGCGAATGAGCAGTTCTTC. It codes for CASSLVANEQFF.

The rearrangement joins TRBV29-1 to TRBJ2-1; D tentatively reads TRBD1 or TRBD2 (5 bases each). With the DNA end fitting TRBJ2-5 better, the J assignment may be wrong. The CDR3 has 13 residues. CDR1 is SQVTM and CDR2 is ANQGSEA in the germline V gene. The CDR3 region is CSGDLGGGETQYF. In nucleotides, the CDR3 is TGCAGCGGAGACCTCGGTGGGGGAGAGACCCAGTACTTC.

J is TRBJ2-3 and V is TRBV30; 9 bases map to TRBD2. CDR1 and CDR2 (germline): GTSNPN, SVGIG (reference sequence). This CDR3 has 15 amino acids. J gave up 4 bases and V 2 bases, and 7 bases lay outside the gene matches. CDR3: CAWSRFGTSSDTQYF. DNA for the CDR3: TGTGCCTGGAGTAGGTTTGGGACTAGCTCAGATACGCAGTATTTT.

At least ten counts were recorded for this clonotype. This chain links TRBV5-1 with TRBJ2-3; tentatively, D is TRBD2 (6 bases). Germline V gene sequence: CDR1 SGHRS, CDR2 YFSETQ. Trimming pared 5 bases from V and 0 bases from J, leaving 10 bases between. CDR3 length equals 14 residues. CDR3 amino acids: CASSPGTSTDTQYF. The CDR3 DNA follows: TGCGCCAGCAGTCCCGGGACTAGCACAGATACGCAGTATTTT.